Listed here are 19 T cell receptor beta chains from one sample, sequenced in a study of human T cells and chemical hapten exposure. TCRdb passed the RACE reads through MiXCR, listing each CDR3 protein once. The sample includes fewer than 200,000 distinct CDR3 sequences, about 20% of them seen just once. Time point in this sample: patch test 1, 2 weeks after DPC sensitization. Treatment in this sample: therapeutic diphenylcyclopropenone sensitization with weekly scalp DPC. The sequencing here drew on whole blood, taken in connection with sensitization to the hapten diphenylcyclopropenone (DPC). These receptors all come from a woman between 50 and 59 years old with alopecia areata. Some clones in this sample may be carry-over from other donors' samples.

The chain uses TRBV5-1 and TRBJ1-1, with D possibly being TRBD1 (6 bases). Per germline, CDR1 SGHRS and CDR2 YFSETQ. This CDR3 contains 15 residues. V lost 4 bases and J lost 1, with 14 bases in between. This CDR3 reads CASSLWTDGNTEAFF. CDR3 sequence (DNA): TGCGCCAGCAGCCTATGGACAGACGGGAACACTGAAGCTTTCTTT.

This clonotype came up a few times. CDR3: CSARRGVGVDTQYF. The CDR3 DNA reads TGCAGCGCCCGAAGGGGGGTCGGGGTAGATACGCAGTATTTT. The rearrangement joins TRBV29-1 to TRBJ2-3, with D possibly called TRBD1 or TRBD2 (6 bases each). The V gene's germline CDR1 is SQVTM and CDR2 ANQGSEA. V was clipped by 7 bases and J by 5 bases, with 19 bases between them. The CDR3 length is 14 residues.

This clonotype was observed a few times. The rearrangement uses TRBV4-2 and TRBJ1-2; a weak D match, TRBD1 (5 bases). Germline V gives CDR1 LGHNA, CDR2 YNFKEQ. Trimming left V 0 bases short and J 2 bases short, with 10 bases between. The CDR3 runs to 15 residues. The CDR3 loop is CASSQDREANYGYTF. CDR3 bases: TGTGCCAGCAGCCAAGACAGGGAGGCCAACTATGGCTACACCTTC.

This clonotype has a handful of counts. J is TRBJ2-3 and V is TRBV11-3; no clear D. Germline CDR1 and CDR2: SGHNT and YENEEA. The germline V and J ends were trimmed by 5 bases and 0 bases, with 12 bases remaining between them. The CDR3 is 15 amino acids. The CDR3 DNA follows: TGTGCCAGCAGCCCCGGCGGCAGTAGCACAGATACGCAGTATTTT. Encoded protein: CASSPGGSSTDTQYF.

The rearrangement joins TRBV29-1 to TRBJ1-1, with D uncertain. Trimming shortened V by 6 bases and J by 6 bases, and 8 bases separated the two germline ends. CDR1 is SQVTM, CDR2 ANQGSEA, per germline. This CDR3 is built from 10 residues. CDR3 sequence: CSVKFPEAFF. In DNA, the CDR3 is TGCAGCGTGAAGTTCCCTGAAGCTTTCTTT.

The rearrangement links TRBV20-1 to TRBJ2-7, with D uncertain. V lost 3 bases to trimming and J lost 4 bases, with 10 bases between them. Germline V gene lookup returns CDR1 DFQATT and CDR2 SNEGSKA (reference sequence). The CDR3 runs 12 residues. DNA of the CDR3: TGCAGTGCTAGCGCAGGCTTTTACGAGCAGTACTTC. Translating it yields CSASAGFYEQYF.

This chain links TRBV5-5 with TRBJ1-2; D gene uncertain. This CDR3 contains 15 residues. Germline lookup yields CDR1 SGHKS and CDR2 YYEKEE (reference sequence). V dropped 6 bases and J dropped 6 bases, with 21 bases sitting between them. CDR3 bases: TGTGCCAGCACCCCGAGGGAGGCCACTGCTGATGGCTACACCTTC. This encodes CASTPREATADGYTF. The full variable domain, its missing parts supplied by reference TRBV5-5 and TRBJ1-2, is DAGVTQSPTHLIKTRGQQVTLRCSPISGHKSVSWYQQVLGQGPQFIFQYYEKEERGRGNFPDRFSARQFPNYSSELNVNALLLGDSALYLCASTPREATADGYTFGSGTRLTVV.

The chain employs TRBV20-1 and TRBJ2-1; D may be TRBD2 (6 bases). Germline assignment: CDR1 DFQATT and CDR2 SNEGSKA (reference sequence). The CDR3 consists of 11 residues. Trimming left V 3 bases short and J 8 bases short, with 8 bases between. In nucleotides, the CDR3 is TGCAGTGCTAGTCCTAGCGATGAGCAGTTCTTC. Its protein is CSASPSDEQFF.

The DNA for the CDR3 is TGTGCCAGCAGCCTTAGTGGGGCAACTGAAGCTTTCTTT. It codes for CASSLSGATEAFF. The chain employs TRBV9 and TRBJ1-1; TRBD1 might be the D (5 bases). The CDR3 extends over 13 amino acids. V dropped 4 bases and J dropped 5 bases, with 12 bases sitting between them. Germline V gene data show CDR1 as SGDLS and CDR2 as YYNGEE.

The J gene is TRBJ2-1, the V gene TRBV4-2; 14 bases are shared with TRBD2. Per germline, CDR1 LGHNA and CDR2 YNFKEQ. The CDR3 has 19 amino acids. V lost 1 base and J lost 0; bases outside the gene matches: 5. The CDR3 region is CASSQVWTSGRNSYNEQFF. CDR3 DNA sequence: TGTGCCAGCAGCCAAGTTTGGACTAGCGGGAGGAACTCCTACAATGAGCAGTTCTTC.

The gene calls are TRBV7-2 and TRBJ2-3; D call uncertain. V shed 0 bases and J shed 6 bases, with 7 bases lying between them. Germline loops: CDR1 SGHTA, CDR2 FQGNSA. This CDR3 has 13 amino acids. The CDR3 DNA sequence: TGTGCCAGCAGCTTAGCGTACGGGGATACGCAGTATTTT. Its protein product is CASSLAYGDTQYF.

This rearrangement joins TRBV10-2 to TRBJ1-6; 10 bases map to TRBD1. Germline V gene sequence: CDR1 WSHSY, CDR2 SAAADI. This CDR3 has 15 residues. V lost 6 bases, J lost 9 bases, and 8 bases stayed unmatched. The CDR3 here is CASRGTGEWISPLHF. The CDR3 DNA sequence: TGCGCCAGCAGGGGGACAGGGGAGTGGATTTCACCCCTCCACTTT.

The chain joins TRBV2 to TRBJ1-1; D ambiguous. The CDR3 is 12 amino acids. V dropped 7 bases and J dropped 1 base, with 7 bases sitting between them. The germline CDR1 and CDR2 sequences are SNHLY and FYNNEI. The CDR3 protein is CASTVRNTEAFF. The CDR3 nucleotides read TGTGCCAGCACGGTTCGGAACACTGAAGCTTTCTTT.

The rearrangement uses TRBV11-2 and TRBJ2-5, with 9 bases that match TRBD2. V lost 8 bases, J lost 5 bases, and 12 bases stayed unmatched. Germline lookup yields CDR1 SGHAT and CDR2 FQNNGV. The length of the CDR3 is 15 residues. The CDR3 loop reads CASSWLGTSFETQYF. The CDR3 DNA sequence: TGTGCCAGCTCTTGGCTTGGGACTAGCTTTGAGACCCAGTACTTC. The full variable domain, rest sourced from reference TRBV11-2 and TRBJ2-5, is EAGVAQSPRYKIIEKRQSVAFWCNPISGHATLYWYQQILGQGPKLLIQFQNNGVVDDSQLPKDRFSAERLKGVDSTLKIQPAKLEDSAVYLCASSWLGTSFETQYFGPGTRLLVL.

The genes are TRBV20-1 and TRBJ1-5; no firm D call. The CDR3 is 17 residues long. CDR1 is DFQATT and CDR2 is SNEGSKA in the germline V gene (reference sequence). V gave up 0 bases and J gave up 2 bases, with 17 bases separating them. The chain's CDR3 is CSARDLVGGGGNQPQHF. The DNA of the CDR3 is TGCAGTGCTAGAGATCTAGTAGGCGGCGGAGGCAATCAGCCCCAGCATTTT.

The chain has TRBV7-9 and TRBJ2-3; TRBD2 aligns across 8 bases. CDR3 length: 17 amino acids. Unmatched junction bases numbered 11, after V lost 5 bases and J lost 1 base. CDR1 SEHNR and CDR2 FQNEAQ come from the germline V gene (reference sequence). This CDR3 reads CASSPGGAGVGTDTQYF. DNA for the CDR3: TGTGCCAGCAGCCCCGGTGGAGCGGGAGTGGGCACAGATACGCAGTATTTT.

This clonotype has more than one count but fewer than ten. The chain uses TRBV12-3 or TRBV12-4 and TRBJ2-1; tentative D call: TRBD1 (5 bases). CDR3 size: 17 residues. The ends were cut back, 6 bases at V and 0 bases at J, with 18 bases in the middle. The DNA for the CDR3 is TGTGCCAGCAGCCGTCCCAGGGCCGCGTACTCCTACAATGAGCAGTTCTTC. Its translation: CASSRPRAAYSYNEQFF.

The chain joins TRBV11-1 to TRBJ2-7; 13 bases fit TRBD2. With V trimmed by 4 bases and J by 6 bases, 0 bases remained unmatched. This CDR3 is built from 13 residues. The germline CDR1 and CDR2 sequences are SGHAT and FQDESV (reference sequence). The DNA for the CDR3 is TGTGCCAGCAGCTGGACTAGCGGGAGCGAGCAGTACTTC. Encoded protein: CASSWTSGSEQYF.

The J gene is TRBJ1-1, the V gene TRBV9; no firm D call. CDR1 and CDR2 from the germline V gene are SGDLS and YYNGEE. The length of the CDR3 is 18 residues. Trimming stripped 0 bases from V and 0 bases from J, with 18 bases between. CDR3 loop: CASSVAQAPGDMNTEAFF. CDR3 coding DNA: TGTGCCAGCAGCGTAGCGCAGGCCCCCGGAGATATGAACACTGAAGCTTTCTTT.